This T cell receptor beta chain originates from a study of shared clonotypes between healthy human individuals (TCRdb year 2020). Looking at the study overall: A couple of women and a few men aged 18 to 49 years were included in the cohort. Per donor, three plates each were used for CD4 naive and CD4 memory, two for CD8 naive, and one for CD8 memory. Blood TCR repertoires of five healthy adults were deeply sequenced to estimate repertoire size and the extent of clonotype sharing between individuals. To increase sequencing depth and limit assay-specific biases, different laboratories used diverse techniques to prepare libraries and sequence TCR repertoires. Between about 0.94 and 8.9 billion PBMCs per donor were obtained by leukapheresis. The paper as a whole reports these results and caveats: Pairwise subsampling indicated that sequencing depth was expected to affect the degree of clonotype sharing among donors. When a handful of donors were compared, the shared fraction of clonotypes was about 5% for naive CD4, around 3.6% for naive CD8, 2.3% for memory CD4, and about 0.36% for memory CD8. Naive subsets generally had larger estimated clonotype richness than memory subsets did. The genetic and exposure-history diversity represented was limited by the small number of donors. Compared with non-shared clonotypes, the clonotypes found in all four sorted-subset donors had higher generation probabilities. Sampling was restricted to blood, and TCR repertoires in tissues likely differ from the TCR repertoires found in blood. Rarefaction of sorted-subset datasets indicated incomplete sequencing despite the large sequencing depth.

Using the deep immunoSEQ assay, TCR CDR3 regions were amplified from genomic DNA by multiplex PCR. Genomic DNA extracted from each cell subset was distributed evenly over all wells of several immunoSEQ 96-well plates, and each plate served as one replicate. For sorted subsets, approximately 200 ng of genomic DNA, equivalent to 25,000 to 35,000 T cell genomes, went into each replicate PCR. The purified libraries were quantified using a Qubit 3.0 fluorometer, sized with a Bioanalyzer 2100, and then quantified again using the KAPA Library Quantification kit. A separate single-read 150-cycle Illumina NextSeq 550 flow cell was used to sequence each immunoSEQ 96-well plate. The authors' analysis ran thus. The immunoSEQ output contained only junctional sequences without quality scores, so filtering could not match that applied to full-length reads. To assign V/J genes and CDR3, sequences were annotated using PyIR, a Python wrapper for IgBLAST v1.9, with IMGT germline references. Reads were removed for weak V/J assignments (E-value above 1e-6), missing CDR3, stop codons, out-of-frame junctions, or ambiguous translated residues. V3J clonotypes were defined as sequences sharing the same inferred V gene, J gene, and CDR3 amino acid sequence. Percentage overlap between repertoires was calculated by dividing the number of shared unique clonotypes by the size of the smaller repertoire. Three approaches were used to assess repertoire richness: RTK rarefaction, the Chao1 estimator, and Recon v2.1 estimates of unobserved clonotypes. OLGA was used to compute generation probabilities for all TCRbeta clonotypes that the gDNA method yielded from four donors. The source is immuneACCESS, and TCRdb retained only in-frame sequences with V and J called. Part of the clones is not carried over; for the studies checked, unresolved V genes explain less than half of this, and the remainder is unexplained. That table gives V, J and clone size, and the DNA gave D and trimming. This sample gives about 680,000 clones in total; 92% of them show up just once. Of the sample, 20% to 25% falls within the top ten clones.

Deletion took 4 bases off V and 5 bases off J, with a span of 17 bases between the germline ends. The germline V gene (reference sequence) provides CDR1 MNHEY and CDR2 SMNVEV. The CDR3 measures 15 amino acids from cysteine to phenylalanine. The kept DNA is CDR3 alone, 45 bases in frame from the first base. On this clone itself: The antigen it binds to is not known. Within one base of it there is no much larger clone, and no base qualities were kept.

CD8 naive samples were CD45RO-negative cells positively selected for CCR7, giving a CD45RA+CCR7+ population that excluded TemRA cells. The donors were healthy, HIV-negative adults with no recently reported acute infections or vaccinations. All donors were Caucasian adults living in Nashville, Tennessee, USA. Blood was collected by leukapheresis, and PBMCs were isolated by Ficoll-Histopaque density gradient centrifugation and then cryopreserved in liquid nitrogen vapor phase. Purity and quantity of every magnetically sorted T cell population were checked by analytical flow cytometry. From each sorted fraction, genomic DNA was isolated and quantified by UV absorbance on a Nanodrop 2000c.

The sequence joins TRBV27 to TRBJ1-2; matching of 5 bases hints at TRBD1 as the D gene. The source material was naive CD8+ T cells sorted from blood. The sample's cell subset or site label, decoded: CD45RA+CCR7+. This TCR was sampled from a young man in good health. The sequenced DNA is TGTGCCAGCAGTTCCGCGGGGGGAAAAAAATATGGCTACACCTTC. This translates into CASSSAGGKKYGYTF.